The text below deals with one T cell receptor beta chain. The antigen is not known. These data originate in a study of cytomegalovirus exposure and HLA in healthy donors. Study-level results: Cytomegalovirus status was reportedly diagnosed by the classifier with high sensitivity and specificity. Rarity characterized most TCR sequences, yet some public TCRs appeared in many donors.

Among the donors, all were healthy bone marrow donors. V dropped 1 base and J dropped 0 bases, with 7 bases sitting between them. Germline CDR1 SGHAT, CDR2 FQNNGV. This CDR3 is 15 amino acids long. The PCR had 60 Vbeta and 13 Jbeta primers. Here immunoSEQ multiplex PCR was the method, and the copy in TCRdb shows in-frame clones only, minus some. The sample has about 88,000 clones, 70% to 90% seen once. V and J are TRBV11-2 and TRBJ2-1; D is unclear. Sequencing was carried out using PBMCs. The origin of this receptor is a man between 18 and 35 years old in good health and CMV-seronegative. In DNA, the CDR3 is TGTGCCAGCAGCTTAGGAGCGAGCTCCTACAATGAGCAGTTCTTC. Protein sequence: CASSLGASSYNEQFF.